This T cell receptor (beta chain) was captured by sequencing in a study of T cell responses to AZD1222 COVID-19 vaccine (dated by TCRdb to the early 2020s). Study-wide context: A total of more than 230 trial participants underwent TCR sequencing, of whom 200 to 220 received two doses of AZD1222 and about 25 received two doses of the MenACWY control vaccine. Trial participants were enrolled by age into 18-55, 56-69 and 70-plus year subgroups, with roughly 160, 29 and 62 TCR-sequenced participants respectively.

The CDR3 regions of human TCRbeta chains were analyzed by immunosequencing. The authors processed their data as follows. TCRs in the repertoires were compared against a reference library of SARS-CoV-2-specific TCRs that had been generated with the MIRA antigen-specificity platform. Breadth meant the fraction of unique TCRs that were SARS-CoV-2-associated, whereas depth meant the fraction of total T cells that were SARS-CoV-2-associated. Using the MIRA data, each spike-specific TCR was assigned both to the spike region to which the TCR was reactive and to a CD4 or CD8 class. Log10-transformed breadth and depth values were compared by one-way ANOVA with Sidak's multiple comparisons tests. The table comes from immuneACCESS by way of TCRdb, which keeps in-frame sequences with V and J called. Part of the clones is missing from these tables; in studies checked, under half for an unresolved V gene and the rest for unknown reasons. The V and J calls and clone size come from that table; D and trimming were worked out from the DNA. The sample table contains more than 85,000 clones; only one count was recorded for roughly 90% of them. The ten largest clones add up to more than 15% of the sample.

Read against the paper, the sample's time point label means: about 28 days (+/-7) after the second vaccine dose. AZD1222 recipients with second doses at about 4 weeks or about 12 weeks were pooled, because spike-specific TCR depth and breadth did not differ between schedules. Vaccinee samples were obtained from the UK trials COV001 and COV002, which included a single-blind randomized controlled phase 2/3 trial of AZD1222 (ChAdOx1 nCoV-19) in healthy adults. For TCRbeta chain sequencing, PBMC samples were collected from trial participants at day 0 and at day 28 after the second dose. Concerning this clone itself: It has no known antigen specificity. Base qualities are not recorded, but no much larger clone differs from it by a single base.

Broader findings and caveats from the paper: Conclusions about previously exposed vaccinees are limited because only six or seven AZD1222 recipients were SARS-CoV-2 seropositive at baseline. The vaccine-associated CD4 TCRs covered the entire spike protein, and the dominant responses fell in regions 160-218 and 743-854. Most participants were white British and females outnumbered males, and the authors suggested that clonal diversity may have been underestimated. After two AZD1222 doses, both the breadth and the depth of spike-specific TCRs were significantly higher than at day 0 and than in MenACWY recipients. In the small 56-69-year group, the increase in depth fell short of significance, most likely because of low power. Because no day 14 peak-response samples were available, repertoires were characterized only after the peak T cell response. Reportedly, close to half of the unique spike-specific TCRs recognized epitopes lying outside the regions that are mutated in the B.1.351 and B.1.1.7 variants.

After removal of 4 bases from V and 7 bases from J, the junction retains 3 bases not matched to a gene. CDR1 MGHRA and CDR2 YSYEKL are derived from the germline V gene. Including cysteine and phenylalanine, the CDR3 has 14 amino acids. The CDR3 DNA has 42 bases and is translated from base 1. The sample in question was peripheral blood, obtained 28 days after the second AZD1222 dose. The receptor was derived from an adult who received the AZD1222 COVID-19 vaccine. The rearrangement combines TRBV4-1 with TRBJ1-6; TRBD1 matches 8 bases in the middle. The DNA reads as follows: TGCGCCAGCAGCCTGGGACAGGCAAATTCACCCCTCCACTTT. Protein translation: CASSLGQANSPLHF.